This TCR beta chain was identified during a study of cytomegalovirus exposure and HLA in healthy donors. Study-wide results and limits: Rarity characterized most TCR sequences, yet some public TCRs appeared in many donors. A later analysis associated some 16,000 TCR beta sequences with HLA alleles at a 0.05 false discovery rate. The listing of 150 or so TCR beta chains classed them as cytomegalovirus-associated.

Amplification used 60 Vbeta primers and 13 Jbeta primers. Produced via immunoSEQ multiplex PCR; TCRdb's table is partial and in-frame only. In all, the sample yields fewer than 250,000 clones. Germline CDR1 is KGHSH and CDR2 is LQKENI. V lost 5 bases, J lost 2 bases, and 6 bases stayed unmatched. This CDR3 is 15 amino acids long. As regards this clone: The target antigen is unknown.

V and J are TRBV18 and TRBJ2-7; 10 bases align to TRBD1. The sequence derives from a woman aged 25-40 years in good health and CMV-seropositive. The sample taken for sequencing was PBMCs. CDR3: CASSDRDRGAYEQYF. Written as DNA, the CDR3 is TGTGCCAGCTCAGACCGGGACAGGGGAGCCTACGAGCAGTACTTC.